These 10 T cell receptor beta chains were sequenced from one sample in a study of T cells in Graves' hyperthyroidism and ophthalmopathy. Amplification targeted TCR beta CDR3 regions from RNA transcripts. Initially, a first-round RT-PCR of the TCR CDR3 employed the HTBI primer set. TCRdb re-called the multiplex PCR reads through MiXCR, storing one row per CDR3 protein. The sample lists around 350,000 distinct CDR3 sequences; about 18% were seen once. Sequenced sample: blood. Source of these receptors: a woman aged 25 to 39 with Graves' hyperthyroidism that later progressed to Graves' ophthalmopathy.

A few counts support this clonotype. The rearrangement uses TRBV14 and TRBJ1-4; the match to TRBD1 covers 7 bases. Germline V gives CDR1 SGHDN, CDR2 FVKESK. The CDR3 runs to 15 residues. V dropped 5 bases and J dropped 8; count of bases not matched to a gene: 11. CDR3 bases: TGTGCCAGCAGCTTGCGTATAGGGGGCAACGAAAAACTGTTTTTT. Protein: CASSLRIGGNEKLFF.

The chain links TRBV5-1 to TRBJ2-7; D is ambiguous. V dropped 0 bases and J dropped 5 bases, with 9 bases sitting between them. The CDR3 length is 13 residues. From germline, CDR1 is SGHRS and CDR2 YFSETQ. This CDR3 is CASSLVGLHEQYF. CDR3 sequence (DNA): TGCGCCAGCAGCTTGGTGGGTTTACACGAGCAGTACTTC.

This clonotype was counted once. The chain combines TRBV9 with TRBJ2-1; TRBD1 agrees at 7 bases. Germline CDR1 and CDR2: SGDLS and YYNGEE. CDR3 size: 15 residues. Unmatched junction bases numbered 2, after V lost 2 bases and J lost 0 bases. The CDR3: CASSVPGGSYNEQFF. In nucleotides, the CDR3 is TGTGCCAGCAGCGTCCCAGGGGGCTCCTACAATGAGCAGTTCTTC.

The chain employs TRBV9 and TRBJ2-7, with 10 bases aligning to TRBD2. Germline loops: CDR1 SGDLS, CDR2 YYNGEE. Trimming cost V 0 bases and J 0 bases; bases outside gene matches: 3. The CDR3 covers 16 residues. CDR3 amino acids: CASSVDPSGSSYEQYF. CDR3 coding DNA: TGTGCCAGCAGCGTAGACCCTAGCGGGAGCTCCTACGAGCAGTACTTC.

Of note for this clonotype: A read error is possible here, since a much larger clone lies one base away. The chain is built from TRBV29-1 and TRBJ2-1; D remains ambiguous. TRBJ2-7 matches the DNA end more closely, so the J call is doubtful. The germline CDR1 and CDR2 sequences are SQVTM and ANQGSEA. CDR3 length: 15 amino acids. In nucleotides, the CDR3 is TGCAGCGTCGGAAGAACAGCGAGAACCTACAATGAGCAGTACTTC. Translated: CSVGRTARTYNEQYF.

Details on this clonotype: A junction boundary mismatches the germline segment, possibly from a read error. The chain couples TRBV11-2 to TRBJ2-7; no firm D call. Germline values: CDR1 SGHAT, CDR2 FQNNGV. The CDR3 length is 13 residues. CDR3 loop: CASSLEAPHERYF. The CDR3 bases are TGTGCCAGCAGCCTAGAAGCGCCCCACGAGCGGTACTTC.

In this sample, this clonotype turned up a few times. V usage is TRBV4-2 and J usage is TRBJ2-7; 7 bases fit TRBD2. CDR1 is LGHNA, CDR2 YNFKEQ, per germline. The V and J ends lost 0 bases and 5 bases, in that order; junction bases with no gene match: 10. CDR3 length equals 16 residues. The chain's CDR3 is CASSQDPGRGRHEQYF. The DNA for the CDR3 is TGTGCCAGCAGCCAAGACCCAGGGAGGGGTCGGCACGAGCAGTACTTC.

This clonotype was recorded many times. CDR3 sequence (DNA): TGTGCCAGCACCTCCGGGGCGGGGGGCCAAGAGACCCAGTACTTC. As protein: CASTSGAGGQETQYF. This chain uses TRBV28 with TRBJ2-5; TRBD2 matches 8 bases. V was clipped by 7 bases and J by 1 base; unmatched bases: 8. The CDR3 runs to 15 residues. Germline V lookup: CDR1 MDHEN, CDR2 SYDVKM.

This clonotype has ten or more counts. This chain links TRBV7-9 with TRBJ1-2; TRBD1 aligns across 7 bases. Losses at the gene ends were 5 bases for V and 4 bases for J; bases not matched to a gene: 19. The CDR3 sequence is 18 residues long. Germline CDR1 SEHNR, CDR2 FQNEAQ (reference sequence). Written as DNA, the CDR3 is TGTGCCAGCAGCCTGACGCTGACAGGGCGAGGTCTCGCCTATGGCTACACCTTC. Amino acids: CASSLTLTGRGLAYGYTF.

This clonotype has at least ten counts. The chain combines TRBV13 with TRBJ2-5; 8 bases match TRBD1. Germline V gene sequence: CDR1 PRHDT, CDR2 FYEKMQ (reference sequence). The trim removed 5 bases at V and 3 bases at J, leaving 8 bases unmatched. This CDR3 contains 15 residues. CDR3 in DNA: TGTGCCAGCAGCATAATCACGACAGGGGAAGAGACCCAGTACTTC. Translated: CASSIITTGEETQYF.